The TCR beta chain described here comes from a study of graft-versus-host responses after intestinal transplantation. The assay was immunoSEQ multiplex PCR, and TCRdb's table has in-frame clones only and misses some. The sample lists about 21,000 clones, about 55% occurring once. The length of the CDR3 is 12 residues. From germline, CDR1 is SQVTM and CDR2 ANQGSEA. V lost 3 bases and J 8 bases, leaving 13 bases between the germline ends. This clonotype was sampled from a human patient who received an intestinal transplant. V gene TRBV29-1 combines with J gene TRBJ1-2; no firm D call. The specimen comprised alloreactive CD4+ T cells from a mixed lymphocyte reaction culture, sampled before intestinal transplant. Regarding subset: CFSE-low proliferating T cells sorted from approximately 6-day pre-transplant mixed lymphocyte reaction (GvH or HvG direction). The chain's CDR3 is CSVDAGLIGYTF. DNA of the CDR3: TGCAGCGTTGATGCGGGCCTCATCGGCTACACCTTC.